Following are 5 T cell receptor beta chains from one sample sequenced in a study of regulatory T cells in long-lasting Graves disease. Researchers made TCR beta libraries by using iRepertoire HTBI primers and running Arm-PCR on CDR3 regions. In TCRdb, the multiplex PCR reads were re-called with MiXCR into one record per CDR3 protein. The repertoire holds around 500,000 distinct CDR3 sequences, with around 11% as singletons. Time point indicated: newly diagnosed GD, antithyroid drugs for less than 3 months. RNA isolated from PBMCs was used to make the TCR library. This same sample was also taken into another study, of T cells in Graves' hyperthyroidism and ophthalmopathy.

The sequences come from peripheral blood mononuclear cells (PBMCs), collected at new diagnosis, from a patient treated with antithyroid drugs. The receptors here all came from a woman in her thirties with Graves disease.

DNA of the CDR3: TGCAGCGTTGTATTGGACCTCCGGGACTACGAGCAGTACTTC. Protein sequence: CSVVLDLRDYEQYF. The chain couples TRBV29-1 to TRBJ2-7, with D possibly TRBD2 on 5 matching bases. The CDR3 consists of 14 residues. Germline V lookup: CDR1 SQVTM, CDR2 ANQGSEA. The V end lost 4 bases, the J end lost 3 bases, and 16 bases lay between the germline ends.

This clonotype appeared a few times. The rearrangement uses TRBV19 and TRBJ1-6; no definite D call. CDR3 length: 13 amino acids. V was shortened by 0 bases and J by 8 bases, with 5 bases between the two germline ends. Germline CDR1 and CDR2: LNHDA and SQIVND (reference sequence). The CDR3 loop is CASSIDLHSPLHF. Written as DNA, the CDR3 is TGTGCCAGTAGTATAGATCTCCATTCACCCCTCCACTTT. The whole variable domain, remainder taken from reference TRBV19 and TRBJ1-6, is DGGITQSPKYLFRKEGQNVTLSCEQNLNHDAMYWYRQDPGQGLRLIYYSQIVNDFQKGDIAEGYSVSREKKESFPLTVTSAQKNPTAFYLCASSIDLHSPLHFGNGTRLTVT.

This clonotype turned up a few times. The chain is built from TRBV6-1 and TRBJ2-7; 9 bases are shared with TRBD1. This CDR3 has 16 residues. Germline CDR1 and CDR2: MNHNS and SASEGT. V trimming: 7 bases; J trimming: 4 bases; junction bases outside the gene matches: 14. CDR3 sequence reads: CASTTHSGTGMYEQYF. The CDR3 bases are TGTGCCAGCACGACTCATTCCGGGACAGGGATGTACGAGCAGTACTTC.

This clonotype was seen at least ten times. V usage is TRBV20-1 and J usage is TRBJ2-1; 14 bases fit TRBD2. V trimming: 6 bases; J trimming: 8 bases; junction bases outside the gene matches: 9. The CDR3 sequence is 15 residues long. In germline, CDR1 is DFQATT, CDR2 SNEGSKA (reference sequence). As DNA, the CDR3 is TGCAGTGCGACGGGGACTAGCGGGAGTTTCGATGAGCAGTTCTTC. Amino acids: CSATGTSGSFDEQFF.

In this sample, this clonotype turned up many times. J is TRBJ1-6 and V is TRBV5-5, with TRBD1 matching 8 bases. The CDR3 is 15 amino acids. Trimming cost V 4 bases and J 9 bases; bases outside gene matches: 9. Germline V CDR1 and CDR2: SGHKS, YYEKEE (reference sequence). CDR3 in amino acids: CASSPTTGGLSPLHF. DNA of the CDR3: TGTGCCAGCAGCCCGACCACAGGGGGTCTTTCACCCCTCCACTTT.